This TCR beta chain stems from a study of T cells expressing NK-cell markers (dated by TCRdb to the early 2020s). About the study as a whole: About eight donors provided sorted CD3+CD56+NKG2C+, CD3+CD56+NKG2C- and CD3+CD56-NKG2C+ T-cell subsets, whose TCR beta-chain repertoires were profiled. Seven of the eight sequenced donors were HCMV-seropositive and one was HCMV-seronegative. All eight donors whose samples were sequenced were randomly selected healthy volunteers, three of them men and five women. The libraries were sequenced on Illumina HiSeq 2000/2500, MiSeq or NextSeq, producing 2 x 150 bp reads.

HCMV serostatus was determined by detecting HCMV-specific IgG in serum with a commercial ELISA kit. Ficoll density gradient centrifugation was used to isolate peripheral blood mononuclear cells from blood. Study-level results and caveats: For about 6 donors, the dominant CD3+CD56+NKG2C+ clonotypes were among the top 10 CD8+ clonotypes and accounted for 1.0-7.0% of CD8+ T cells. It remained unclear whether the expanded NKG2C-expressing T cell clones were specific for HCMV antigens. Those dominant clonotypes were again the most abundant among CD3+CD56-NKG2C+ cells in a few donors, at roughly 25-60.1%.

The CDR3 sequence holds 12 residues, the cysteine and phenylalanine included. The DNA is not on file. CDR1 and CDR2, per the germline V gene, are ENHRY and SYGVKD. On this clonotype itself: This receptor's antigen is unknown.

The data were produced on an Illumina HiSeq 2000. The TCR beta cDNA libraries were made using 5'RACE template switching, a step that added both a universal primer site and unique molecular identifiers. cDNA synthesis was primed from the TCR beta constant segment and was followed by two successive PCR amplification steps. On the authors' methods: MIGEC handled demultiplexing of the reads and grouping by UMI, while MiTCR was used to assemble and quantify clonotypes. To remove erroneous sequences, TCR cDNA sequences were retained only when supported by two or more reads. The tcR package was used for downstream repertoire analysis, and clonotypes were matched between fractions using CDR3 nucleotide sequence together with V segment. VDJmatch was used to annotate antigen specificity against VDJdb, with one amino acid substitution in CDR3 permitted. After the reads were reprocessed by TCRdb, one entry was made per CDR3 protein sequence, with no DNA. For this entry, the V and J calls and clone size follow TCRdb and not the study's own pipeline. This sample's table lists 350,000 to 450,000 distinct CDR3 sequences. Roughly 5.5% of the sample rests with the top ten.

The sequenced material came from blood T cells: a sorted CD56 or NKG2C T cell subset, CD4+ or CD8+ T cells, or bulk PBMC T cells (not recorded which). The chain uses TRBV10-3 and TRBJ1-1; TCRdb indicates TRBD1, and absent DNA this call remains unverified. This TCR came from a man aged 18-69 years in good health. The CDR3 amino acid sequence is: CAISNSGAEAFF.